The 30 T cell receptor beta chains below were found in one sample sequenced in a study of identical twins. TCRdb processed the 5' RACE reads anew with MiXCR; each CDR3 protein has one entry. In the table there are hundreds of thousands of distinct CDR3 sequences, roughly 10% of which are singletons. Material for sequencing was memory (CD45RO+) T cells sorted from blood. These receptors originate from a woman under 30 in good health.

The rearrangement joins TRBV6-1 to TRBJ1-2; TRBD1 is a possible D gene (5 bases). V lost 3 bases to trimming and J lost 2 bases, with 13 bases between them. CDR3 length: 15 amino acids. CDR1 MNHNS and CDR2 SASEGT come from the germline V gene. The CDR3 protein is CASSDYARTNYGYTF. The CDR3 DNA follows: TGTGCCAGCAGTGATTATGCCAGGACAAACTATGGCTACACCTTC.

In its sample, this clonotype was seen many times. The DNA for the CDR3 is TGTGCCAGCAGCACGACAGGGTATGGCTACACCTTC. It yields the protein CASSTTGYGYTF. The genes are TRBV2 and TRBJ1-2; TRBD1 aligns across 7 bases. Germline CDR1 and CDR2: SNHLY and FYNNEI. This CDR3 comprises 12 residues. The ends lost 6 bases at V and 5 bases at J; junction bases unmatched: 3.

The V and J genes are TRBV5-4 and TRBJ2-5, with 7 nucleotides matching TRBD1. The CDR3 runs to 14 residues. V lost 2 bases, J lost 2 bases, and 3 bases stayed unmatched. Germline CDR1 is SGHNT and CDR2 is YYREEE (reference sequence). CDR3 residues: CASSFPGQQETQYF. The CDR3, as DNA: TGTGCCAGCAGCTTTCCGGGACAGCAAGAGACCCAGTACTTC.

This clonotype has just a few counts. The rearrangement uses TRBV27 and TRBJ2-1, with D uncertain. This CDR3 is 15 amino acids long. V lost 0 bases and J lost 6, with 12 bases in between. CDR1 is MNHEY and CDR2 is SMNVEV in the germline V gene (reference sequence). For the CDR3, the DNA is TGTGCCAGCAGTTTATCTTCCTATAGTCGCAATGAGCAGTTCTTC. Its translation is CASSLSSYSRNEQFF.

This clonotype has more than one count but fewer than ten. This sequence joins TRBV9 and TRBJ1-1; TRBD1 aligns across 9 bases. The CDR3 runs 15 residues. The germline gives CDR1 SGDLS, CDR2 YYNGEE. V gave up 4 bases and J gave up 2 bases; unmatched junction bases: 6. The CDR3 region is CASSPGDRANTEAFF. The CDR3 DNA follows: TGTGCCAGCAGCCCGGGGGACAGGGCCAACACTGAAGCTTTCTTT.

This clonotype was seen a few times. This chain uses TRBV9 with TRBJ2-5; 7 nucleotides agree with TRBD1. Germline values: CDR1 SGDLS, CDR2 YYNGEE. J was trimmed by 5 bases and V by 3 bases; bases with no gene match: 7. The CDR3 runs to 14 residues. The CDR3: CASSGGQESETQYF. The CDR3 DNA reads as TGTGCCAGCAGCGGAGGACAGGAGTCGGAGACCCAGTACTTC.

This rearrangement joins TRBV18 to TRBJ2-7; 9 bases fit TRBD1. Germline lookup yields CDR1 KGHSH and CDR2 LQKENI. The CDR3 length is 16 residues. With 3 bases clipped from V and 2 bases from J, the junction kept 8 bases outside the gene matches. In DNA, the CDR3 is TGTGCCAGCTCACCTGGACAGGGGACCGCTCCCTACGAGCAGTACTTC. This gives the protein CASSPGQGTAPYEQYF.

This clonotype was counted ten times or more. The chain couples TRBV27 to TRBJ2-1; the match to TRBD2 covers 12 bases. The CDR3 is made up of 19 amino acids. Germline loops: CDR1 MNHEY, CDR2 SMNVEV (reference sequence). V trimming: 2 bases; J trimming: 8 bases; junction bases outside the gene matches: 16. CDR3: CASSLVSQTRTSGIYEQFF. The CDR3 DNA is TGTGCCAGCAGTTTAGTTTCCCAAACTAGGACTAGCGGGATCTATGAGCAGTTCTTC.

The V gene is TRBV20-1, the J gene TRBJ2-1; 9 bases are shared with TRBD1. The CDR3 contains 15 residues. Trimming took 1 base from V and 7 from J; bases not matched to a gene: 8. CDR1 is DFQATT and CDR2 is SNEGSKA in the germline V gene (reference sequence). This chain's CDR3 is CSARVPGQGPNEQFF. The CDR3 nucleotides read TGCAGTGCTAGAGTGCCCGGACAGGGGCCGAATGAGCAGTTCTTC.

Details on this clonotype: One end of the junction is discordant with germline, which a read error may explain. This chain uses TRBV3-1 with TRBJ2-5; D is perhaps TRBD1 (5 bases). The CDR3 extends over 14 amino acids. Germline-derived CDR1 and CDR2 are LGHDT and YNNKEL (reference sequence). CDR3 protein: CASSQEWGRALSDF. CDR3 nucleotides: TGTGCCAGCAGCCAAGAGTGGGGCAGGGCGCTTTCGGACTTC.

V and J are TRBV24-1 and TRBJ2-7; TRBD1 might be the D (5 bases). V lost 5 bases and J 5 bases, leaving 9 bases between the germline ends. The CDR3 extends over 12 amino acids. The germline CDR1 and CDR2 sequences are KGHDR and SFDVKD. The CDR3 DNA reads TGTGCCACCAGTGTGGGGCCTAACGAGCAGTACTTC. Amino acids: CATSVGPNEQYF.

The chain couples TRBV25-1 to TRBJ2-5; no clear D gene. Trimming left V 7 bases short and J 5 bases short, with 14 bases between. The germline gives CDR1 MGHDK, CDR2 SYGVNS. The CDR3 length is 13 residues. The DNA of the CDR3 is TGTGCCAGCAAGCGTCCATCCGGGGAGACCCAGTACTTC. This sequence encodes CASKRPSGETQYF.

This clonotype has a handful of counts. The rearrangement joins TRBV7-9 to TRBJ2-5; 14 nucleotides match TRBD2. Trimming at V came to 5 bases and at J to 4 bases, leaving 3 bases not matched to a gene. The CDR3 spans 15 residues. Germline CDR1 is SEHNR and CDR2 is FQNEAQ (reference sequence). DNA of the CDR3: TGTGCCAGCAGCCGAGGACTAGCGGGGGGAGAGACCCAGTACTTC. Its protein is CASSRGLAGGETQYF.

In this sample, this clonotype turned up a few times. DNA for the CDR3: TGTGCCAGCAGCTTGACAGGGAGGGAGACTGAAGCTTTCTTT. It yields the protein CASSLTGRETEAFF. The chain has TRBV11-2 and TRBJ1-1; 7 nucleotides line up with TRBD1. The CDR3 length is 14 residues. The germline V gene encodes CDR1 SGHAT and CDR2 FQNNGV. J gave up 5 bases and V 3 bases, and 6 bases lay outside the gene matches.

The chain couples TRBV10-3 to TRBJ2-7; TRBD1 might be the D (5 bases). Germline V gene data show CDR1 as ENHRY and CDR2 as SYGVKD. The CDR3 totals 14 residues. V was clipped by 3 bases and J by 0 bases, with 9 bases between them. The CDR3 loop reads CAISDWGNSYEQYF. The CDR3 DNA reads TGTGCCATCAGTGATTGGGGCAACTCCTACGAGCAGTACTTC.

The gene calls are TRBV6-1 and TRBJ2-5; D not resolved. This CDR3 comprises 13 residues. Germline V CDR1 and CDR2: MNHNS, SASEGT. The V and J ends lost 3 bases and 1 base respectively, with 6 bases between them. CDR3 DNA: TGTGCCAGCAGTGAGAATAGCCAAGAGACCCAGTACTTC. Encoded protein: CASSENSQETQYF.

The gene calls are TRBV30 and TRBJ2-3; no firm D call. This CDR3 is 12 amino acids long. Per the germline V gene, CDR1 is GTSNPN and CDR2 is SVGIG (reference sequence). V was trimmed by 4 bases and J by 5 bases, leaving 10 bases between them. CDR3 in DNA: TGTGCCTGGACTTGGAAGGGAGATACGCAGTATTTT. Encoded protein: CAWTWKGDTQYF. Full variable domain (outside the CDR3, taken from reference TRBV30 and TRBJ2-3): SQTIHQWPATLVQPVGSPLSLECTVEGTSNPNLYWYRQAAGRGLQLLFYSVGIGQISSEVPQNLSASRPQDRQFILSSKKLLLSDSGFYLCAWTWKGDTQYFGPGTRLTVL.

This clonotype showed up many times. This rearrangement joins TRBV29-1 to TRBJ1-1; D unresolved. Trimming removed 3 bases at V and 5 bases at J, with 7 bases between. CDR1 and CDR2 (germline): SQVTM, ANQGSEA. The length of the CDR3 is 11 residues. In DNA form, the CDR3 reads TGCAGCGTTGATCGTGGGACTGAAGCTTTCTTT. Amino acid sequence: CSVDRGTEAFF.

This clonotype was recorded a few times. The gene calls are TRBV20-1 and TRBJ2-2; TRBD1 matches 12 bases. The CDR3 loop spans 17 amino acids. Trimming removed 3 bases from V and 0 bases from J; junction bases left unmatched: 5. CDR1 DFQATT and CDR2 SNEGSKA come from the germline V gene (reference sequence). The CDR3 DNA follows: TGCAGTGCTAGCGCGGGACAGGGGGCCTCGAACACCGGGGAGCTGTTTTTT. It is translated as CSASAGQGASNTGELFF.

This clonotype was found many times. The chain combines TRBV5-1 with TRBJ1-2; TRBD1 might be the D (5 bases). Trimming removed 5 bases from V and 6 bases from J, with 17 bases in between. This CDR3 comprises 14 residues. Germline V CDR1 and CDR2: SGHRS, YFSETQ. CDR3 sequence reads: CASRISDTYNGYTF. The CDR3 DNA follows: TGCGCCAGCAGAATTTCGGACACCTATAATGGCTACACCTTC.

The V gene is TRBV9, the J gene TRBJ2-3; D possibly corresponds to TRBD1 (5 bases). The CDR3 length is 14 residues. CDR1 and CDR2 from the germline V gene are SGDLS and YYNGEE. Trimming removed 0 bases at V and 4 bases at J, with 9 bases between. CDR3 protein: CASSVASGPDTQYF. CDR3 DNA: TGTGCCAGCAGCGTAGCTTCAGGGCCAGATACGCAGTATTTT.

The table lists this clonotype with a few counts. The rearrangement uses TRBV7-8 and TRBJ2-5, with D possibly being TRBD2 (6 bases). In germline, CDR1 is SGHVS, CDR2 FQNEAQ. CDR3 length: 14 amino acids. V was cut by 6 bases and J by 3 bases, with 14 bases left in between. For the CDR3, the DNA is TGTGCCAGCAGACAAGGGACTGCAGAAGAGACCCAGTACTTC. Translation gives CASRQGTAEETQYF.

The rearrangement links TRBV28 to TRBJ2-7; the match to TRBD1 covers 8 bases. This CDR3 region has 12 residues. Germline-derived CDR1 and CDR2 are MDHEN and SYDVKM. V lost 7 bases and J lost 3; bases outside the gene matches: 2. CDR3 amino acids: CASNTGGYEQYF. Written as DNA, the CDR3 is TGTGCCAGCAATACAGGGGGCTACGAGCAGTACTTC.

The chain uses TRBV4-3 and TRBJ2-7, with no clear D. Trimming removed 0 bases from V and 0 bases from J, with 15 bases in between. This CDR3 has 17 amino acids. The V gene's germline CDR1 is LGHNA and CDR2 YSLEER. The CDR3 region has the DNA TGCGCCAGCAGCCAAGACTGGATGAGCCCCAGCTCCTACGAGCAGTACTTC. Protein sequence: CASSQDWMSPSSYEQYF.

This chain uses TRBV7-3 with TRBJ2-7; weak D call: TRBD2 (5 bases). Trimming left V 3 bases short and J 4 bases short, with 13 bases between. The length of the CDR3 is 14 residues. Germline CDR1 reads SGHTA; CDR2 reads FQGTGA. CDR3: CASSFGPEGYEQYF. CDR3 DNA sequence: TGTGCCAGCAGCTTCGGGCCCGAGGGTTACGAGCAGTACTTC.

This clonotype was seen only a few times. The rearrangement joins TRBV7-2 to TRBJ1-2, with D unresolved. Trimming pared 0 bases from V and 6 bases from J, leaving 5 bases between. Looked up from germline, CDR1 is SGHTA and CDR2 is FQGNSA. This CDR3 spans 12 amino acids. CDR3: CASSLARNGYTF. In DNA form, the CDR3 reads TGTGCCAGCAGCTTAGCCCGCAATGGCTACACCTTC.

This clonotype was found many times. The CDR3 spells CASSLSSGRQETQYF. The CDR3 DNA reads TGCGCCAGCAGCCTCAGTAGCGGGAGACAAGAGACCCAGTACTTC. V usage is TRBV5-1 and J usage is TRBJ2-5; TRBD2 matches 9 bases. The CDR3 runs to 15 residues. After removal of 4 bases from V and 2 bases from J, the junction contained 6 bases not matched to a gene. The germline gives CDR1 SGHRS, CDR2 YFSETQ. The whole variable domain, remainder taken from reference TRBV5-1 and TRBJ2-5, is KAGVTQTPRYLIKTRGQQVTLSCSPISGHRSVSWYQQTPGQGLQFLFEYFSETQRNKGNFPGRFSGRQFSNSRSEMNVSTLELGDSALYLCASSLSSGRQETQYFGPGTRLLVL.

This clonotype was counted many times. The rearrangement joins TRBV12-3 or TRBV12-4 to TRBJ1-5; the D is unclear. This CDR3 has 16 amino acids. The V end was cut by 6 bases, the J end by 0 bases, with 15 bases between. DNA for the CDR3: TGTGCCAGCAGCAAGGGAGGGTCTTATAGCAATCAGCCCCAGCATTTT. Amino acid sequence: CASSKGGSYSNQPQHF.

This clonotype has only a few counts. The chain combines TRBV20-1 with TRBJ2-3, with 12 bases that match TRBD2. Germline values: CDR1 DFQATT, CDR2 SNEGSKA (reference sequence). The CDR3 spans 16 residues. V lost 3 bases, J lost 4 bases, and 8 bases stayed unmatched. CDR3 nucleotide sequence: TGCAGTGCTAGTTGGTCTAGCGGGGGGGCCGCAGATACGCAGTATTTT. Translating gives CSASWSSGGAADTQYF.

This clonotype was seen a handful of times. The CDR3, as DNA: TGCAGCGTCTACGGACAGGGGAACACTGAAGCTTTCTTT. It codes for CSVYGQGNTEAFF. The chain links TRBV29-1 to TRBJ1-1, with 8 bases aligning to TRBD1. In germline, CDR1 is SQVTM, CDR2 ANQGSEA. V trimming: 6 bases; J trimming: 1 base; junction bases outside the gene matches: 4. CDR3 length: 13 residues.